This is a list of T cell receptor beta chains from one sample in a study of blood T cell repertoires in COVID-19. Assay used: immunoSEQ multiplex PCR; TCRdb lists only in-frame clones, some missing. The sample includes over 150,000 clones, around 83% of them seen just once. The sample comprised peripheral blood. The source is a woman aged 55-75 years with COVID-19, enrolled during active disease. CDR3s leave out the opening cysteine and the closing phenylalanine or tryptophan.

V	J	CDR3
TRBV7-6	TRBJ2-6	ASAMRGLMGANVLT
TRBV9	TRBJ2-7	ASSGPDSLSYEQY
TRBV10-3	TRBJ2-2	AIKETGRDTGELF
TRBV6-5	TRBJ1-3	ASRAQGRGNTIY
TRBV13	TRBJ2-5	ASSPKEGGWETQY
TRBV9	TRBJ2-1	ASSPSTSGRVNEQF
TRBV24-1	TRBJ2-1	ATTGQGPDNEQF
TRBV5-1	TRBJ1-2	ASSLIGPTYGYT
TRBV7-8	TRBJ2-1	ASSPGQGGRNEQF
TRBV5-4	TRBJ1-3	ASSLDVSSGNTIY
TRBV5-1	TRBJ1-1	ASSPGTDNTEAF
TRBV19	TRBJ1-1	ASTPAGGSTEAF
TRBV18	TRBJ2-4	ASSPGGGRNIQY
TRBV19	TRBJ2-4	VSSISVAKNIQY
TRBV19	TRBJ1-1	ASSITRNTEAF
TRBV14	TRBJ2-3	ASSQSGDTQY
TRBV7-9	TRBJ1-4	ASSFTGGSEKLF
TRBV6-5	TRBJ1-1	ASTGYTEAF
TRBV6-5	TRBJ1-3	ASRRGNTIY
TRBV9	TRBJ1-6	ASSTSGGHIGDSPLH
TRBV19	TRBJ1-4	ASRDYGGNEKLF
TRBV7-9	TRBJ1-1	ASSFRGPAF
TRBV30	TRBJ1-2	AWIPTGQNYGYT
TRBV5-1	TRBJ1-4	ASSAPTGTNEKLF
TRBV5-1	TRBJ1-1	ASSRGQANTEAF
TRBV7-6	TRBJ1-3	ASSLVLPGSGNTIY
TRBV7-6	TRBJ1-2	ASSFGGNYGYT
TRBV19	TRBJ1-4	ASSIPSRGYGKLF